This T cell receptor beta chain was identified in a study of breast tumors, draining lymph nodes, adjacent tissues. The lymph nodes were axillary draining lymph nodes from breast cancer patients. TCRdb reanalysed the multiplex PCR reads using MiXCR and keeps one entry per CDR3 protein. The profile shows 290,000 or so distinct CDR3 sequences, 30% of them singletons. This clonotype was detected many times. Germline V CDR1 and CDR2: SGHAT, FQNNGV. The length of the CDR3 is 12 residues. V shed 1 base and J shed 4 bases, with 5 bases lying between them. The sequenced sample consisted of axillary lymph node tissue. The rearrangement joins TRBV11-2 to TRBJ2-7; D is ambiguous. The receptor was isolated from a female donor with breast cancer. Some clones in this sample may be carry-over from other donors' samples. For the CDR3, the DNA is TGTGCCAGCAGCTTAGCCCTTTACGAGCAGTACTTC. It is translated as CASSLALYEQYF.